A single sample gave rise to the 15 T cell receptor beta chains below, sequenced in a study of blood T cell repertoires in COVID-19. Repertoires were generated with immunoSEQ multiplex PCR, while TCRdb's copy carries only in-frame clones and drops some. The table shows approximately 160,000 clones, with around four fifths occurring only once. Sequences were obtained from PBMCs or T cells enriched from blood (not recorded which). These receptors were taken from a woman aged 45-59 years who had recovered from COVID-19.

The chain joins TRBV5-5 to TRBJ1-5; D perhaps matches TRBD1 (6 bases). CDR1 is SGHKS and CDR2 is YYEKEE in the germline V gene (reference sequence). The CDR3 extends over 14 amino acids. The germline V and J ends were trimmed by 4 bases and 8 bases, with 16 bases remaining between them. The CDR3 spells CASSIETGVKPQHF. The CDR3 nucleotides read TGTGCCAGCAGCATAGAGACAGGCGTAAAGCCCCAGCATTTT. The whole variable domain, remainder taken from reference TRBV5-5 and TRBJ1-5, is DAGVTQSPTHLIKTRGQQVTLRCSPISGHKSVSWYQQVLGQGPQFIFQYYEKEERGRGNFPDRFSARQFPNYSSELNVNALLLGDSALYLCASSIETGVKPQHFGDGTRLSIL.

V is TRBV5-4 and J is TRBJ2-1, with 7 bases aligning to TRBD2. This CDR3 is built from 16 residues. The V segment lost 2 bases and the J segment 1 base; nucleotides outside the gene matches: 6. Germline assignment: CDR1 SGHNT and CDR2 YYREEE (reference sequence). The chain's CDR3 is CASSFELARSYNEQFF. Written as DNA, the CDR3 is TGTGCCAGCAGCTTCGAACTAGCGAGATCCTACAATGAGCAGTTCTTC.

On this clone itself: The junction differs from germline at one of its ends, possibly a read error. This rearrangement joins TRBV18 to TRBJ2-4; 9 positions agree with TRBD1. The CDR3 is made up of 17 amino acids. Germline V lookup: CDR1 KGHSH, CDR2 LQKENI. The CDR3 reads CASSPSVPGTGKNIQYF. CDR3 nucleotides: TGTGCCAGCTCACCATCGGTCCCCGGGACAGGGAAGAACATTCAGTATTTC.

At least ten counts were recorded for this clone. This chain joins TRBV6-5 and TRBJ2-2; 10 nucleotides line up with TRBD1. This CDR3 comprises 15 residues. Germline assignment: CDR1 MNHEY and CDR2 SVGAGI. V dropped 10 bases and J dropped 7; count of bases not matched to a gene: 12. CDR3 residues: CANPTDRGRIGELFF. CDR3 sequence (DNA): TGTGCCAACCCAACCGACAGGGGGCGCATCGGGGAGCTGTTTTTT.

The DNA of the CDR3 is TGTGCCAGCAGCTTCCGATCCCCCGGCAGGGTATCCTACGAGCAGTACTTC. It specifies CASSFRSPGRVSYEQYF. The chain joins TRBV5-6 to TRBJ2-7, with D perhaps matching TRBD1 (5 bases). The length of the CDR3 is 17 residues. Trimming took off 2 bases at V and 1 base at J, with 19 bases between the two ends. Germline V gene lookup returns CDR1 SGHDT and CDR2 YYEEEE.

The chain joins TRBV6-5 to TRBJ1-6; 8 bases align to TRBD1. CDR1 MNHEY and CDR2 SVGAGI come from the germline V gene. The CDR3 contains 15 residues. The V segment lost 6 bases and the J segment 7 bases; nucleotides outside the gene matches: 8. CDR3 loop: CASRAQQGGNSPLHF. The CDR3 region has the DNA TGTGCCAGCAGGGCTCAACAGGGGGGAAATTCACCCCTCCACTTT.

The chain's CDR3 is CASSPPQGSNEQFF. CDR3 bases: TGTGCCAGCTCACCACCCCAGGGGAGTAATGAGCAGTTCTTC. This chain links TRBV18 with TRBJ2-1, with D possibly matching TRBD1 (6 bases). The germline V and J ends were trimmed by 0 bases and 7 bases, with 10 bases remaining between them. Per the germline V gene, CDR1 is KGHSH and CDR2 is LQKENI. CDR3 length: 14 residues.

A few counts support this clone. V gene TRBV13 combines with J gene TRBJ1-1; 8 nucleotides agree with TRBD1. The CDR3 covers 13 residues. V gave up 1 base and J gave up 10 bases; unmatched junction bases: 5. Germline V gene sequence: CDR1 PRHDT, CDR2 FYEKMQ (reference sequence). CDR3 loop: CASSLDAGGSAFF. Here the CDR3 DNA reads TGTGCCAGCAGCTTAGATGCAGGGGGCTCAGCTTTCTTT.

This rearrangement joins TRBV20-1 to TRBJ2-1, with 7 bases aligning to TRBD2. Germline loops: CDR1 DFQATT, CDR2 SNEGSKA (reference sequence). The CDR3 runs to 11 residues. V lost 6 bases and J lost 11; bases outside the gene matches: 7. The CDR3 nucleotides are TGCAGTGCACACCTAGCGGCCAAGCAGTTCTTC. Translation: CSAHLAAKQFF.

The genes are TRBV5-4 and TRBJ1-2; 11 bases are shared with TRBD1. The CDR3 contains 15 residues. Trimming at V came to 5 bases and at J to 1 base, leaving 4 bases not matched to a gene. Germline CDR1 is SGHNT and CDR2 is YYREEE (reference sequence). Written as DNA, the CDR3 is TGTGCCAGCAGAGTGGACAGGGGGCTTAACTATGGCTACACCTTC. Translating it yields CASRVDRGLNYGYTF. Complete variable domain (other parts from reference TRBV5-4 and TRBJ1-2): ETGVTQSPTHLIKTRGQQVTLRCSSQSGHNTVSWYQQALGQGPQFIFQYYREEENGRGNFPPRFSGLQFPNYSSELNVNALELDDSALYLCASRVDRGLNYGYTFGSGTRLTVV.

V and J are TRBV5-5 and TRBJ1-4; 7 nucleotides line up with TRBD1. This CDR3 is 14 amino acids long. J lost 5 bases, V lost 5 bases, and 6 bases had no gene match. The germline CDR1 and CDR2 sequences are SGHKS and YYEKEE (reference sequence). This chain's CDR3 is CASSRPGGNEKLFF. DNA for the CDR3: TGTGCCAGCAGTCGGCCAGGGGGGAATGAAAAACTGTTTTTT.

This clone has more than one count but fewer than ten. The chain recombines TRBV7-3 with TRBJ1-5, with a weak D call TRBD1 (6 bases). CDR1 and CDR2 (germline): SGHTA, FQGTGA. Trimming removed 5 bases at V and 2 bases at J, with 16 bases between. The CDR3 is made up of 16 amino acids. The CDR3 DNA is TGTGCCAGCAGCCCCACCCCAGGGGCTGGCAATCAGCCCCAGCATTTT. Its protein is CASSPTPGAGNQPQHF.

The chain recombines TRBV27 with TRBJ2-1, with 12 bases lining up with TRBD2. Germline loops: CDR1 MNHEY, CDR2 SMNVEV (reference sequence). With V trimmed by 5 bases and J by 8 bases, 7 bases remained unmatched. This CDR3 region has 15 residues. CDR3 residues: CASSPTTSGSYEQFF. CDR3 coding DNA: TGTGCCAGCAGTCCAACGACTAGCGGGAGCTATGAGCAGTTCTTC.

This CDR3 reads CASSPLSGTGELFF. The CDR3, as DNA: TGTGCCAGCTCACCCCTTAGCGGCACCGGGGAGCTGTTTTTT. The rearrangement links TRBV18 to TRBJ2-2; the D gene is possibly TRBD2 (6 bases). The length of the CDR3 is 14 residues. Germline assignment: CDR1 KGHSH and CDR2 LQKENI. V was shortened by 3 bases and J by 4 bases, with 9 bases between the two germline ends.

In nucleotides, the CDR3 is TGTGCCAGCAGCTTAAGTGTTGGCAATAACAATGAGCAGTTCTTC. Protein product: CASSLSVGNNNEQFF. The V call is TRBV7-2, the J call TRBJ2-1; D not resolved. V was trimmed by 2 bases and J by 5 bases, leaving 13 bases between them. Germline loops: CDR1 SGHTA, CDR2 FQGNSA. The CDR3 length is 15 residues.